The clone carrying this T cell receptor beta chain was picked up one time. This entry belongs to a study of control samples from healthy donors and cancer patients. Repertoires were generated with immunoSEQ multiplex PCR, while TCRdb's copy carries only in-frame clones and drops some. Here the sample spans fewer than 500,000 clones, 75% to 95% being singletons. The CDR3 is made up of 15 amino acids. The junction had 9 bases not matched to a gene; V was cut back by 4 bases and J by 5 bases. Germline loops: CDR1 SGDLS, CDR2 YYNGEE. This TCR was sampled from a man aged 35-49 years with head and neck cancer. J is TRBJ2-3 and V is TRBV9; 8 nucleotides agree with TRBD2. The sequencing sample was made of PBMCs. As DNA, the CDR3 is TGTGCCAGCAGCTCAGCCGGGACTAGAGGAGATACGCAGTATTTT. Protein sequence: CASSSAGTRGDTQYF.